What follows is one T cell receptor beta chain and its context. The sample carries other DNA sequences with the same CDR3. The data originate from a study of shared clonotypes between healthy human individuals. Study overall: Three plates each covered CD4 naive and memory; CD8 naive two, CD8 memory one.

This CDR3 spans 14 amino acids. V lost 2 bases and J lost 1; bases outside the gene matches: 3. Germline lookup yields CDR1 SGHRS and CDR2 YFSETQ. Method: immunoSEQ multiplex PCR; TCRdb's copy keeps in-frame clones and lacks some. Of around 2,100,000 clones in the sample, roughly 94% were seen once. Only CD45RO-negative cells positively selected for CCR7 counted as naive CD8 cells, so terminally differentiated effector memory CD45RA+ cells were excluded. The TCR originated in a man younger than 30 in good health. Input material: naive CD8+ T cells sorted from blood. The chain uses TRBV5-1 and TRBJ2-7; 7 nucleotides line up with TRBD2. The DNA of the CDR3 is TGCGCCAGCAGCTTAGTGGGGGGGTCCTACGAGCAGTACTTC. Residues: CASSLVGGSYEQYF.